Sequencing of this T cell receptor (beta chain) was carried out in a study of T cells in Graves' hyperthyroidism and ophthalmopathy. Regions amplified from RNA transcripts were the TCR beta CDR3 regions. Researchers ran a first-round RT-PCR on the TCR CDR3 using the HTBI primer set. TCRdb processed the multiplex PCR reads anew with MiXCR; each CDR3 protein has one entry. The data hold a few hundred thousand distinct CDR3 sequences, with roughly 13% observed a single time. The CDR3 runs 14 residues. Germline V gene lookup returns CDR1 SGHTA and CDR2 FQGNSA. Researchers defined stable Graves' hyperthyroidism as no ophthalmopathy progression within 18 months. Patients aged 18 to 65 had newly diagnosed hyperthyroidism of under 2 months' duration. Study-wide results and limits: The blood repertoire included most of the expanded thyroid clonotypes above 0.001.

Remarks on this clonotype: Its antigen is unidentified. The junction does not match germline at one end; this may be a read error.

This TCR was recovered from a woman aged 18-29 years with Graves' hyperthyroidism. The sample taken for sequencing was blood. V gene TRBV7-2 combines with J gene TRBJ1-2; 10 nucleotides agree with TRBD1. The CDR3 here is CASGLDGTGAGYTF. Written as DNA, the CDR3 is TGTGCCAGCGGCTTAGATGGGACAGGGGCGGGCTACACCTTC.